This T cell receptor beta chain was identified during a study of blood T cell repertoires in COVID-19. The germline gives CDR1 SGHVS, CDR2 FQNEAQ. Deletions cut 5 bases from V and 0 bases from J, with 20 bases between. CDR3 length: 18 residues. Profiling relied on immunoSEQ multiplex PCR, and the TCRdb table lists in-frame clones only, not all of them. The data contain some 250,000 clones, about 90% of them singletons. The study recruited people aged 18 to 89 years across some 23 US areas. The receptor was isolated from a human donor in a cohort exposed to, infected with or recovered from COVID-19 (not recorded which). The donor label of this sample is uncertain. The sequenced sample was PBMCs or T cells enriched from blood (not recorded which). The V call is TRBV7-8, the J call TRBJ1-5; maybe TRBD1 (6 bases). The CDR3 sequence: CASSQYIWDTFSNQPQHF. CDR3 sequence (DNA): TGTGCCAGCAGCCAATACATCTGGGACACTTTTAGCAATCAGCCCCAGCATTTT.